The 13 T cell receptor beta chains listed next were all sequenced from one sample in a study of blood T cell repertoires in COVID-19. The repertoire was sequenced with immunoSEQ multiplex PCR; TCRdb's copy has only in-frame clones and lacks some. The sample consists of 170,000 or so clones, approximately 87% of them appearing once. Material for sequencing was peripheral blood. The receptors stem from a woman aged 18-29 years who had recovered from COVID-19.

This rearrangement joins TRBV3-1 (or the pseudogene TRBV3-2) to TRBJ2-5; 14 positions match TRBD2. From germline, CDR1 is LGHDT and CDR2 YNNKEL (reference sequence). The CDR3 contains 16 residues. Germline trimming cut 4 bases from V and 4 bases from J; bases unmatched to any gene: 5. CDR3 nucleotides: TGTGCCAGCAGCCGGGGACTAGCGGGAGCAGGAGAGACCCAGTACTTC. Its protein product is CASSRGLAGAGETQYF.

The V call is TRBV5-5, the J call TRBJ2-5; 10 nucleotides match TRBD2. Germline CDR1 reads SGHKS; CDR2 reads YYEKEE (reference sequence). Trimming at V came to 4 bases and at J to 5 bases, leaving 11 bases not matched to a gene. The length of the CDR3 is 16 residues. CDR3 DNA: TGTGCCAGCAGCCTGTTGCCTAGCGGGGGAACGGAGACCCAGTACTTC. Its translation is CASSLLPSGGTETQYF.

The chain recombines TRBV2 with TRBJ1-1, with 9 bases fitting TRBD1. The CDR3 runs 16 residues. The germline V gene encodes CDR1 SNHLY and CDR2 FYNNEI. V lost 10 bases and J lost 1; bases outside the gene matches: 13. The CDR3 protein is CATQDRTGVGNTEAFF. DNA of the CDR3: TGTGCCACACAAGATCGGACAGGGGTAGGGAACACTGAAGCTTTCTTT.

This clone is a singleton in its sample. The chain employs TRBV10-3 and TRBJ2-5, with D possibly being TRBD1 (5 bases). This CDR3 contains 15 residues. Per germline, CDR1 ENHRY and CDR2 SYGVKD. V lost 1 base to trimming and J lost 4 bases, with 13 bases between them. CDR3 in DNA: TGTGCCATCAGTGAGTTGACAGATTTGAGAGAGACCCAGTACTTC. This gives the protein CAISELTDLRETQYF.

The J gene is TRBJ2-6, the V gene TRBV7-6; 11 bases line up with TRBD2. Germline V gene lookup returns CDR1 SGHVS and CDR2 FNYEAQ. The trim removed 5 bases at V and 0 bases at J, leaving 6 bases unmatched. CDR3 length: 18 residues. The CDR3 region is CASSVTSGIYSGANVLTF. CDR3 bases: TGTGCCAGCAGCGTGACTAGCGGGATCTACTCTGGGGCCAACGTCCTGACTTTC.

Here the CDR3 reads CASSPRDRSYEQYF. The CDR3 bases are TGTGCCAGCAGTCCCCGGGACAGATCCTACGAGCAGTACTTC. The chain has TRBV6-5 and TRBJ2-7; 7 bases align to TRBD1. The CDR3 spans 14 residues. The germline CDR1 and CDR2 sequences are MNHEY and SVGAGI. Losses at the gene ends were 5 bases for V and 1 base for J; bases not matched to a gene: 5.

The genes are TRBV2 and TRBJ1-1; 7 positions match TRBD1. The V gene end was trimmed by 8 bases and the J gene end by 1 base; junction bases not matched to a gene: 4. Germline CDR1 is SNHLY and CDR2 is FYNNEI. This CDR3 has 13 amino acids. CDR3 in DNA: TGTGCCAGCCGGACAGGAACGAACACTGAAGCTTTCTTT. Amino acid sequence: CASRTGTNTEAFF. The variable domain in full, with the rest retrieved from reference TRBV2 and TRBJ1-1, is EPEVTQTPSHQVTQMGQEVILRCVPISNHLYFYWYRQILGQKVEFLVSFYNNEISEKSEIFDDQFSVERPDGSNFTLKIRSTKLEDSAMYFCASRTGTNTEAFFGQGTRLTVV.

The V and J genes are TRBV5-1 and TRBJ1-4, with 8 nucleotides matching TRBD1. Trimming took 0 bases from V and 5 from J; bases not matched to a gene: 0. The germline CDR1 and CDR2 sequences are SGHRS and YFSETQ. This CDR3 has 14 residues. CDR3 sequence (DNA): TGCGCCAGCAGCTTGGGACAGGGGAATGAAAAACTGTTTTTT. The encoded protein is CASSLGQGNEKLFF.

The chain joins TRBV5-1 to TRBJ1-2; 10 bases map to TRBD1. V was clipped by 2 bases and J by 8 bases; unmatched bases: 6. Germline V gene sequence: CDR1 SGHRS, CDR2 YFSETQ. There are 14 residues in the CDR3. The CDR3 DNA reads as TGCGCCAGCAGCTTCGACAGGGGGCAGGGCGGCTACACCTTC. This gives the protein CASSFDRGQGGYTF.

The chain has TRBV2 and TRBJ2-4, with 11 positions matching TRBD2. The CDR3 consists of 15 residues. The germline CDR1 and CDR2 sequences are SNHLY and FYNNEI. Trimming cost V 9 bases and J 6 bases; bases outside gene matches: 10. CDR3 sequence reads: CARGLAGGLGNIQYF. CDR3 DNA sequence: TGTGCCAGAGGTTTAGCGGGGGGGCTTGGAAACATTCAGTACTTC.

V usage is TRBV6-2 or TRBV6-3 and J usage is TRBJ2-1; 7 nucleotides align to TRBD2. CDR3 length: 16 amino acids. The trim removed 6 bases at V and 9 bases at J, leaving 17 bases unmatched. Germline assignment: CDR1 MNHEY and CDR2 SVGEGT. The CDR3 DNA is TGTGCCAGCAGCAGAGATGGAGCGCGGGAGACACTTGAGCAGTTCTTC. Protein sequence: CASSRDGARETLEQFF.

J is TRBJ2-3 and V is TRBV6-4; 8 nucleotides line up with TRBD2. Germline V lookup: CDR1 MRHNA, CDR2 SNTAGT. V gave up 2 bases and J gave up 1 base; unmatched junction bases: 2. The CDR3 is 15 amino acids. In DNA, the CDR3 is TGTGCCAGCAGTGACCGAGCGGGGGGCACAGATACGCAGTATTTT. Protein sequence: CASSDRAGGTDTQYF.

This chain uses TRBV7-9 with TRBJ1-3; TRBD1 matches 10 bases. J gave up 2 bases and V 4 bases, and 14 bases lay outside the gene matches. The CDR3 has 19 amino acids. CDR1 is SEHNR and CDR2 is FQNEAQ in the germline V gene (reference sequence). DNA of the CDR3: TGTGCCAGCAGCTCCTATATTGGGACAGGGGTCATTGCTGGAAACACCATATATTTT. Protein product: CASSSYIGTGVIAGNTIYF. The variable domain in full, with the rest retrieved from reference TRBV7-9 and TRBJ1-3, is DTGVSQNPRHKITKRGQNVTFRCDPISEHNRLYWYRQTLGQGPEFLTYFQNEAQLEKSRLLSDRFSAERPKGSFSTLEIQRTEQGDSAMYLCASSSYIGTGVIAGNTIYFGEGSWLTVV.